A selection of T cell receptor beta chains follows, all from one sample in a study of CD8+CD57+ T cells in acquired aplastic anemia. TCRdb processed the reads anew with MiXCR; each CDR3 protein has one entry. Of 200,000 or so distinct CDR3 sequences in the sample, over 40% were seen once. The sequenced sample was sorted CD4+, CD8+, or CD8+CD57+ T cells (not recorded which) from PBMCs. The receptors were sampled from a human donor with aplastic anemia. CDR3s include the opening cysteine and the closing phenylalanine or tryptophan. D genes are given only for firm matches. Some rows mark clone size as missing; the rest say once, few, many or name a class of expanded clone.

V	D	size	J	CDR3	DNA
TRBV10-3	-	-	TRBJ1-2	CGVGAPNYGYTF	TGCGGAGTGGGGGCGCCTAACTATGGCTACACCTTC
TRBV15	-	few	TRBJ2-7	CATSRDTDSRAYEQYF	TGTGCCACCAGCAGAGATACGGACAGCAGGGCCTACGAGCAGTACTTC
TRBV2	-	once	TRBJ1-2	CASNPGPIRVYGYTF	TGTGCCAGCAACCCGGGCCCCATCCGTGTCTATGGCTACACCTTC
TRBV20-1	TRBD2	many	TRBJ2-7	CSASPGGPYEQYF	TGCAGTGCTAGCCCGGGGGGGCCCTACGAGCAGTACTTC
TRBV3-1	-	many	TRBJ1-1	CASSQGMNTEAFF	TGTGCCAGCAGCCAAGGAATGAACACTGAAGCTTTCTTT
TRBV19	-	-	TRBJ1-3	CASRRGKGPGNTIYF	TGTGCCAGCAGAAGGGGAAAAGGGCCTGGAAACACCATATATTTT
TRBV5-5	TRBD1	many	TRBJ1-1	CASSLRDRGLLNTEAFF	TGTGCCAGCAGCTTGAGGGACAGGGGGCTCCTGAACACTGAAGCTTTCTTT
TRBV10-3	-	-	TRBJ1-2	CAISEQGGPYGYTF	TGTGCCATCAGTGAGCAGGGAGGCCCTTATGGCTACACCTTC
TRBV7-8	TRBD1	few	TRBJ2-5	CASSLSSQGQQETQYF	TGTGCCAGCAGCTTATCGTCTCAGGGACAGCAAGAGACCCAGTACTTC
TRBV20-1	TRBD1	once	TRBJ2-7	CSVGIAGQGAYEQYF	TGCAGCGTTGGGATCGCGGGACAGGGGGCCTACGAGCAGTACTTC
TRBV2	-	-	TRBJ1-2	CASSMGVNGGYTF	TGTGCCAGCAGTATGGGGGTTAATGGGGGCTACACCTTC
TRBV5-1	-	-	TRBJ1-1	CASSSLPAGENTEAFF	TGCGCCAGCAGCTCCCTCCCGGCGGGAGAAAACACTGAAGCTTTCTTT
TRBV2	TRBD1	many	TRBJ2-7	CASSRDRTYEQYF	TGTGCCAGCAGCCGGGACAGAACCTACGAGCAGTACTTC
TRBV7-2	TRBD1	-	TRBJ1-1	CASIGTGGNTEAFF	TGTGCCAGCATCGGGACAGGGGGGAACACTGAAGCTTTCTTT
TRBV9	-	many	TRBJ2-3	CASSVNPGTWGTDTQYF	TGTGCCAGCAGCGTAAATCCCGGGACCTGGGGCACAGATACGCAGTATTTT
TRBV29-1	-	-	TRBJ2-5	CSVEDRRYQETQYF	TGCAGCGTTGAAGATCGCAGGTACCAAGAGACCCAGTACTTC
TRBV5-1	-	many	TRBJ2-6	CASSLAGSGANVLTF	TGTGCCAGCAGCTTAGCAGGATCTGGGGCCAACGTCCTGACTTTC
TRBV2	-	many	TRBJ2-2	CASRLRLDTGELFF	TGTGCCAGCCGCTTGAGACTCGACACCGGGGAGCTGTTTTTT
TRBV10-2	-	many	TRBJ2-7	CASSGRDNYEQYF	TGCGCCAGCAGTGGGAGGGACAACTACGAGCAGTACTTC
TRBV2	-	many	TRBJ1-5	CASSLVGGTNQPQHF	TGTGCCAGCAGCTTGGTGGGGGGGACTAATCAGCCCCAGCATTTT
TRBV4-2	-	many	TRBJ1-2	CASSQGGVGYGYTF	TGTGCCAGCAGCCAAGGGGGGGTCGGCTATGGCTACACCTTC
TRBV7-2	TRBD1	few	TRBJ2-5	CASSLRQGETQYF	TGTGCCAGCAGCTTAAGACAGGGGGAGACCCAGTACTTC
TRBV10-1	-	-	TRBJ2-1	CASWFTSPLRIF	TGCGCCAGTTGGTTCACTAGTCCTCTGAGGATCTTC
TRBV5-1	-	-	TRBJ2-5	CASSLAFPGGRETQYF	TGCGCCAGCAGCTTGGCTTTTCCCGGGGGAAGAGAGACCCAGTACTTC
TRBV13	TRBD1	-	TRBJ1-1	CVSRTGGTEAFF	TGTGTCAGCCGGACAGGGGGCACTGAAGCTTTCTTT
TRBV7-2	TRBD1	-	TRBJ2-7	CASSFQTGGYSYEQYF	TGTGCCAGCAGCTTTCAGACAGGGGGTTATTCCTACGAGCAGTACTTC
TRBV4-1	-	many	TRBJ1-1	CASSQQGRGTEAFF	TGCGCCAGCAGCCAACAGGGGCGTGGGACTGAAGCTTTCTTT
TRBV10-3	TRBD2	-	TRBJ2-1	CAGKTSGEYNEQFF	TGTGCCGGAAAGACTAGCGGGGAGTACAATGAGCAGTTCTTC
TRBV7-9	-	many	TRBJ2-6	CASGMVSGANVLTF	TGTGCCAGCGGGATGGTCTCTGGGGCCAACGTCCTGACTTTC
TRBV5-1	TRBD1	many	TRBJ1-6	CASSSGQGINSPLHF	TGCGCCAGCAGCTCCGGACAGGGGATTAATTCACCCCTCCACTTT
TRBV25-1	TRBD2	-	TRBJ2-5	CAISGYQETQYF	TGTGCCATTAGCGGGTACCAAGAGACCCAGTACTTC
TRBV5-1	-	many	TRBJ2-2	CASSLEGRTGELFF	TGCGCCAGCAGCTTAGAGGGGCGGACCGGGGAGCTGTTTTTT
TRBV9	TRBD1	-	TRBJ1-1	CASSPNGRQGVSEAFF	TGTGCCAGCAGCCCAAACGGGCGACAGGGGGTCAGTGAAGCTTTCTTT
TRBV3-1	-	few	TRBJ2-2	CASSQKGTSTGELFF	TGTGCCAGCAGCCAAAAGGGGACTTCTACCGGGGAGCTGTTTTTT
TRBV29-1	TRBD1	few	TRBJ1-1	CSVVQGDGAFF	TGCAGCGTCGTACAGGGGGATGGAGCTTTCTTT
TRBV7-8	-	many	TRBJ2-7	CASSFSTSNVQYF	TGTGCCAGCAGCTTCTCAACCTCCAACGTTCAGTACTTC
TRBV5-6	TRBD1	few	TRBJ1-3	CASIPSQGAGGNTIYF	TGTGCCAGCATCCCTTCACAGGGGGCCGGTGGAAACACCATATATTTT
TRBV7-3	TRBD1	-	TRBJ1-1	CTSSPGGQGAVNTEAFF	TGCACCAGCAGCCCGGGGGGACAGGGGGCGGTGAACACTGAAGCTTTCTTT
TRBV7-8	TRBD2	many	TRBJ2-7	CASSLVGTSGLYEQYF	TGTGCCAGCAGCTTAGTGGGGACTAGCGGGCTCTACGAGCAGTACTTC
TRBV3-1	-	many	TRBJ1-6	CASSQGNPKRNSPLHF	TGTGCCAGCAGCCAGGGCAACCCGAAGCGGAATTCACCCCTCCACTTT
TRBV2	TRBD2	-	TRBJ2-7	CASSPPSGSYYEQYF	TGTGCCAGCAGCCCGCCTAGCGGGAGCTACTACGAGCAGTACTTC
TRBV12-3/TRBV12-4	-	many	TRBJ2-5	CASSLWIQETQYF	TGTGCCAGCAGTTTATGGATCCAAGAGACCCAGTACTTC
TRBV6-1	-	many	TRBJ2-3	CASSVGSRDTQYF	TGTGCCAGCAGTGTCGGGAGCCGGGATACGCAGTATTTT
TRBV19	-	many	TRBJ2-5	CASSIGRLVVQETQYF	TGTGCCAGTAGTATAGGGAGGCTAGTTGTCCAAGAGACCCAGTACTTC
TRBV7-7	-	few	TRBJ2-7	CASSSALDRPYTYEQYF	TGTGCCAGCAGCTCGGCTCTGGACAGACCGTATACCTACGAGCAGTACTTC
TRBV7-9	-	-	TRBJ2-7	CASSLGWGMGEQYF	TGTGCCAGCAGCTTAGGGTGGGGGATGGGAGAGCAGTACTTC